The T cell receptor beta chain under discussion was sequenced for a study of blood T cells in healthy people across ages. The study's findings and limits: Diversity of TCR beta per million T cells declined in a roughly linear way with age.

Then a second PCR, running roughly 7 to 11 cycles, was carried out with a sample-barcoded 5' primer and a J-beta primer mix. Each cDNA molecule carried a tag from a template-switch adaptor that contained 12 random nucleotides. TCRdb redid the calling of the 5' RACE reads with MiXCR, one entry per CDR3 protein. Of about 680,000 distinct CDR3 sequences detected, 45% to 50% appear once; the ten largest clones hold roughly 34%. Of note for this clonotype: The target antigen is unknown.

Sequences were obtained from blood. The sequence was collected from an older woman in good health.

The chain's CDR3 is CASSYSTEQYF. The CDR3 DNA reads as TGTGCCAGCAGTTACTCGACAGAGCAGTACTTC. J is TRBJ2-7 and V is TRBV6-5, with unresolved D. This CDR3 spans 11 amino acids. The ends were cut back, 0 bases at V and 7 bases at J, with 4 bases in the middle. CDR1 and CDR2 (germline): MNHEY, SVGAGI.